This T cell receptor (beta chain) was documented in a study of blood T cell repertoires in COVID-19. Study at large: Whether acute or convalescent, the COVID-19 samples came from the United States, Italy and Spain. In each case, the material was cDNA or gDNA derived from T cells, B-cell-depleted T cells, or PBMCs.

In germline, CDR1 is LGHNA, CDR2 YSLEER. V shed 0 bases and J shed 2 bases, with 8 bases lying between them. The CDR3 sequence is 15 residues long. Per the original methods: Amplification of reference gene primers was used by the study to estimate nucleated cell counts. Clones were sequenced by immunoSEQ multiplex PCR, and TCRdb holds only the in-frame ones, with some missing. The V and J calls and clone size come from that table; D and trimming were worked out from the DNA. The table shows roughly 260,000 clones, with 75% to 85% occurring only once. The sequenced sample consisted of peripheral blood. The V gene is TRBV4-3, the J gene TRBJ2-1, with a weak D call TRBD2 (6 bases). This sequence originates from a woman aged 70-85 years with acute or convalescent COVID-19. CDR3 bases: TGCGCCAGCAGCCAAGACCGACTAGCCTACAATGAGCAGTTCTTC. The encoded protein is CASSQDRLAYNEQFF.